This TCR beta chain was captured by sequencing in a study of beta chain features in type 1 diabetes. Study at large: All samples yielded roughly 100,000,000 examined sorted cells.

Study-level results: In type 1 diabetes patients, VDJ junctions had fewer insertions; deletions at these junctions were more frequent. When Type 1 diabetes patients were examined, their TCRB CDR3s proved moderately but significantly shorter in all four CD4+ subsets.

This clone has only a few counts. The antigen remains unidentified. All sorted populations exceeded 95% purity. This CDR3 spans 13 amino acids. Trimming removed 0 bases at V and 3 bases at J, with 5 bases between. CDR1 is LGHNA, CDR2 YNFKEQ, per germline. The investigators reverse transcribed all of the isolated RNA, so they sequenced expressed TCRB transcripts. Here immunoSEQ multiplex PCR was the method, and the copy in TCRdb shows in-frame clones only, minus some. This sample has nearly 700,000 clones, with roughly an eighth found just once. This TCR was sampled from a man aged 18 to 30 with type 1 diabetes. Sequencing input: naive CD4+ T cells from blood. The chain combines TRBV4-2 with TRBJ1-2, with D unclear. The CDR3 bases are TGTGCCAGCAGCCAAGAAAACTACTATGGCTACACCTTC. This sequence encodes CASSQENYYGYTF.